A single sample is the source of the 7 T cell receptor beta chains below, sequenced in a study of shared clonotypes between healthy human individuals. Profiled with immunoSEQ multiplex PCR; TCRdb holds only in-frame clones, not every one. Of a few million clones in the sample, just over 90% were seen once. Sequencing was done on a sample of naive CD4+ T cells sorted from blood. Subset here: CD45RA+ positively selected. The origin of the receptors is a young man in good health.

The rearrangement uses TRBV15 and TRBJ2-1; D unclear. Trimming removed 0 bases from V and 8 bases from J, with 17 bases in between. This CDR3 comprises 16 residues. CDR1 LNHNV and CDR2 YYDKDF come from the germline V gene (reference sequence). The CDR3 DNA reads TGTGCCACCAGCAGAGATCCCGCTCTACTAAGCCATGAGCAGTTCTTC. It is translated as CATSRDPALLSHEQFF.

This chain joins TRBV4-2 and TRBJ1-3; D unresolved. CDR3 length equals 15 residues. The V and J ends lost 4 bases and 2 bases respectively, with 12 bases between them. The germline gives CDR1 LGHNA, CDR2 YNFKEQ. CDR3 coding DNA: TGTGCCAGCAGCCTTGGGGAATTAGCTGGAAACACCATATATTTT. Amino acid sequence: CASSLGELAGNTIYF.

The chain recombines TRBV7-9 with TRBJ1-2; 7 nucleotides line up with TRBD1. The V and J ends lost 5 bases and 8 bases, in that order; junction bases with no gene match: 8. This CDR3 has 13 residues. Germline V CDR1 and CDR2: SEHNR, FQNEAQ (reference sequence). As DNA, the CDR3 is TGTGCCAGCAGCGACAGGGTCACCAGAGGCTACACCTTC. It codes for CASSDRVTRGYTF.

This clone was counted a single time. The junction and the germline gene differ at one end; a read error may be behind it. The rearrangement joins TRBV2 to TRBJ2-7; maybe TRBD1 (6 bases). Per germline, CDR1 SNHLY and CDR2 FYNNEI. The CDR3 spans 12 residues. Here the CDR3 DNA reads TGTGCCGGCAGGGACAAGTCCTACGAGCAGTACTTC. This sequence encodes CAGRDKSYEQYF.

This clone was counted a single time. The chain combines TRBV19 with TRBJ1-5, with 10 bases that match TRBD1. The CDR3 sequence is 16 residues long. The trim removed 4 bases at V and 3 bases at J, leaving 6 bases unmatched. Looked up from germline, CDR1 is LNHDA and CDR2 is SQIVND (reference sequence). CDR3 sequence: CASSTSTGGNNQPQHF. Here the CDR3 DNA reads TGTGCCAGTAGTACGTCGACAGGGGGCAACAATCAGCCCCAGCATTTT.

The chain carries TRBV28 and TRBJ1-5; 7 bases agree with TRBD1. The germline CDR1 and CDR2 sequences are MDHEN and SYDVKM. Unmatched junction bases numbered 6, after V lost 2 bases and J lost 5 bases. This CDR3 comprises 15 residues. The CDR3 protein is CASSLTSTGHQPQHF. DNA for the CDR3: TGTGCCAGCAGTTTAACGTCGACAGGGCATCAGCCCCAGCATTTT.

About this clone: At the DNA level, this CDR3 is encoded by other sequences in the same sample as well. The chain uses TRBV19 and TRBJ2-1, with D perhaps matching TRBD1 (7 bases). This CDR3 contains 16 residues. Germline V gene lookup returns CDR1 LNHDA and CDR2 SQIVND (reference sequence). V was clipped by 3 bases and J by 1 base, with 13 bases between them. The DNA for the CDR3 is TGTGCCAGTAGTATTTCCAGGGGGGTTTCCTACAATGAGCAGTTCTTC. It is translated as CASSISRGVSYNEQFF.